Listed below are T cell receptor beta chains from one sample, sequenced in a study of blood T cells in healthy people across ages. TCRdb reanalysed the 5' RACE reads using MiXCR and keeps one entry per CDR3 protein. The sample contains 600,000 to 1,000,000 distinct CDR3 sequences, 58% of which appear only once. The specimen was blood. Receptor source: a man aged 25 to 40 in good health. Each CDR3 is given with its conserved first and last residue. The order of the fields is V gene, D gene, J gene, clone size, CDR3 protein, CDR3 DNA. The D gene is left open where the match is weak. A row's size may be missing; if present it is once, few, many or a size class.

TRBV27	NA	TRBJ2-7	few	CASSPRRGYEQYF	TGTGCCAGCAGTCCCCGACGGGGGTACGAGCAGTACTTC
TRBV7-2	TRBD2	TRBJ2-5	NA	CASSYLAGGGGAQETQYF	TGTGCCAGCAGCTACTTAGCGGGAGGGGGAGGGGCTCAAGAGACCCAGTACTTC
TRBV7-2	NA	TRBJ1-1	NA	CASSSQVPHSEAFF	TGTGCCAGCAGCTCACAGGTGCCCCATTCTGAAGCTTTCTTT
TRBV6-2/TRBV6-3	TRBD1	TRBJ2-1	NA	CASSYSGTGTQFF	TGTGCCAGCAGTTACTCCGGGACAGGGACGCAGTTCTTC
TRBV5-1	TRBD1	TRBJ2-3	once	CASSLRADRVLTDTQYF	TGCGCCAGCAGCCTTAGGGCGGACAGGGTTTTGACAGATACGCAGTATTTT
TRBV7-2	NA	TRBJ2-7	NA	CASSQSGLSSYEQYF	TGTGCCAGCAGCCAAAGCGGGTTGAGCTCCTACGAGCAGTACTTC
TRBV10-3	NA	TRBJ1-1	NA	CAISETGTTEAFF	TGTGCCATCAGTGAAACAGGGACCACTGAAGCTTTCTTT
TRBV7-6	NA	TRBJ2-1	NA	CASSLLGGGTFSYNEQFF	TGTGCCAGCAGCTTATTAGGCGGAGGGACATTCTCCTACAATGAGCAGTTCTTC
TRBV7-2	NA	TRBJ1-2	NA	CASSTRGEDYGYTF	TGTGCCAGCAGCACCAGGGGTGAGGACTATGGCTACACCTTC
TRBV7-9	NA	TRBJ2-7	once	CASSKTPFYEQYF	TGTGCCAGCAGCAAGACACCGTTCTACGAGCAGTACTTC
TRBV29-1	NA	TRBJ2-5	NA	CSVEGRGEDNEQYF	TGCAGCGTTGAAGGACGGGGCGAGGACAATGAGCAGTACTTC
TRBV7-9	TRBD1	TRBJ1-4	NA	CASTLQGTGDFEKLFF	TGTGCCAGCACCTTGCAAGGGACAGGGGATTTTGAAAAACTGTTTTTT
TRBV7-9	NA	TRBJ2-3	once	CASSSGSMSDTQYF	TGTGCCAGCAGCTCTGGCTCTATGAGTGATACGCAGTATTTT
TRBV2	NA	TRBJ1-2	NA	CASSERLNSGYGYTF	TGTGCCAGCAGTGAACGGCTGAATTCCGGCTATGGCTACACCTTC
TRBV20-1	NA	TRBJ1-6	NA	CSAGGNLVSSPLHF	TGCAGTGCTGGAGGGAATCTGGTGTCTTCACCCCTCCACTTT
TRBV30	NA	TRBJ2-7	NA	CAWSVGGSYEQYF	TGTGCCTGGAGTGTAGGGGGTTCCTACGAGCAGTACTTC
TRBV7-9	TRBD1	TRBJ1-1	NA	CASSLWTGRTEAFF	TGTGCCAGCAGCTTATGGACAGGGCGGACTGAAGCTTTCTTT
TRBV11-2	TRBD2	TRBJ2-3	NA	CASSPAGGAFTQYF	TGTGCCAGCTCCCCCGCGGGGGGGGCGTTTACGCAGTATTTT
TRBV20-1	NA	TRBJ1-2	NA	CSAYFSVAYGYTF	TGCAGTGCCTATTTCAGTGTGGCGTATGGCTACACCTTC
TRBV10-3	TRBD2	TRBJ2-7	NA	CATGGLDDLYEQYF	TGTGCCACCGGGGGACTAGACGATCTCTACGAGCAGTACTTC
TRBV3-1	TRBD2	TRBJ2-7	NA	CASSQQTSGAYEQYF	TGTGCCAGCAGCCAACAGACTAGCGGGGCCTACGAGCAGTACTTC
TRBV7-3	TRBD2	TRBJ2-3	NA	CASSLGTSGDTQYF	TGTGCCAGCAGTTTAGGGACTAGCGGGGATACGCAGTATTTT
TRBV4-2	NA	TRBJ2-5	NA	CASSQDRRGTLETQYF	TGTGCCAGCAGCCAAGATAGACGGGGGACCCTGGAGACCCAGTACTTC
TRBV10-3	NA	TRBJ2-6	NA	CATWASGTNVLTF	TGCGCCACATGGGCCTCTGGGACCAACGTCCTGACTTTC
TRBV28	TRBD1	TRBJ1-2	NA	CASLPGQGTYGYTF	TGTGCCAGCCTCCCGGGACAGGGGACCTATGGCTACACCTTC
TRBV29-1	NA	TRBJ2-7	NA	CSVEVGQGREQYF	TGCAGCGTAGAAGTAGGTCAGGGACGCGAGCAGTACTTC
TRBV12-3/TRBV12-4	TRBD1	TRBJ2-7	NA	CASSPGTAITYERYF	TGTGCCAGCAGTCCAGGGACAGCAATTACCTACGAGCGGTACTTC
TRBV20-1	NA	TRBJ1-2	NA	CSASRSGTPPYGYTF	TGCAGTGCTAGTCGCTCCGGGACACCGCCCTACGGCTACACCTTC
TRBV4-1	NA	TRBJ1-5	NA	CASSHGTSNQPQHF	TGCGCCAGCAGCCATGGGACTAGCAATCAGCCCCAGCATTTT
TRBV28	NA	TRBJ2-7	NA	CAIKGGSNYEQYF	TGTGCCATAAAGGGGGGGTCAAACTACGAGCAGTACTTC
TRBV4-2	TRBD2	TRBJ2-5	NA	CASSQPGTSSETQYF	TGTGCCAGCAGCCAACCGGGGACTAGCTCGGAGACCCAGTACTTC
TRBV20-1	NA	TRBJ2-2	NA	CSARATATGELFF	TGCAGTGCTAGAGCGACGGCCACCGGGGAGCTGTTTTTT
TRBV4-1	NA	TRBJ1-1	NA	CASSQDIGGGTEAFF	TGCGCCAGCAGCCAAGATATTGGTGGGGGCACTGAAGCTTTCTTT
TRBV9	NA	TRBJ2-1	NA	CASSVAKAASYNEQFF	TGTGCCAGCAGCGTAGCTAAAGCGGCCTCCTACAATGAGCAGTTCTTC
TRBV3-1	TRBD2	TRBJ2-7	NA	CASSQEGGRLEQYF	TGTGCCAGCAGCCAAGAGGGCGGGAGACTTGAGCAGTACTTC
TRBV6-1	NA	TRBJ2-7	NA	CARIERRKIYEQYF	TGTGCCAGAATTGAGAGGCGCAAAATCTACGAGCAGTACTTC
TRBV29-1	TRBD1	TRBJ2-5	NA	CSVDRERDQETQYF	TGCAGCGTCGACAGGGAGAGGGACCAAGAGACCCAGTACTTC
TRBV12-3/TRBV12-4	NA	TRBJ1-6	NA	CASSFSVDDSPLHF	TGTGCCAGCAGTTTTTCGGTGGATGATTCACCCCTCCACTTT
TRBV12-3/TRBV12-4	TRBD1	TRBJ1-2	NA	CASSAAGGFGYTF	TGTGCCAGCAGTGCGGCAGGGGGCTTTGGCTACACCTTC
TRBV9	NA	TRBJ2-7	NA	CASSVAPSSSYEQYF	TGTGCCAGCAGCGTAGCCCCCAGCTCCTCCTACGAGCAGTACTTC
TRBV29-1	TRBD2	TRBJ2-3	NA	CSVNGLAGATDTQYF	TGCAGCGTGAACGGACTAGCGGGGGCCACAGATACGCAGTATTTT
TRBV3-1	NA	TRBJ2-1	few	CASSQAGSQHGQFF	TGTGCCAGCAGCCAAGCGGGTTCACAGCACGGGCAGTTCTTC
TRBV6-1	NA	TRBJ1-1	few	CASSEAGEGTEAFF	TGTGCCAGCAGTGAAGCCGGAGAAGGGACTGAAGCTTTCTTT
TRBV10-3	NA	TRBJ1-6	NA	CAISAEGGQPLHF	TGTGCCATCAGTGCCGAGGGAGGGCAGCCCCTCCACTTT
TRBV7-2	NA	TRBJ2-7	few	CASSLYGGSEQYF	TGTGCCAGCAGCTTATATGGAGGGTCCGAGCAGTACTTC
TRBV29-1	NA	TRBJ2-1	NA	CSVGWGVGGTYNEQFF	TGCAGCGTTGGTTGGGGGGTTGGGGGGACGTACAATGAGCAGTTCTTC
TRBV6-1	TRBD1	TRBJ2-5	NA	CASSSQGAKETQYF	TGTGCCAGCAGTTCACAGGGGGCAAAAGAGACCCAGTACTTC
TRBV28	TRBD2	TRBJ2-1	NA	CASSLWLAGTSEQFF	TGTGCCAGCAGTTTATGGCTAGCGGGAACTAGTGAGCAGTTCTTC
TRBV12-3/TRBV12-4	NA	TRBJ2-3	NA	CASSWQTSTDTQYF	TGTGCCAGCAGTTGGCAGACAAGCACAGATACGCAGTATTTT
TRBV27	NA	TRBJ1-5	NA	CASRQGSGQPQHF	TGTGCCAGCAGACAGGGATCAGGTCAGCCCCAGCATTTT
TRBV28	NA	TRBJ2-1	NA	CASGRGDEQFF	TGTGCCAGCGGCCGAGGGGATGAGCAGTTCTTC
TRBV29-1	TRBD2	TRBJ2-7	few	CSARGSGDYEQYF	TGCAGCGCCAGGGGTAGCGGGGACTACGAGCAGTACTTC
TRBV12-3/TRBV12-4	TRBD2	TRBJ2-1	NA	CASSPWTSKNEQFF	TGTGCCAGCAGTCCCTGGACTAGCAAGAATGAGCAGTTCTTC